Below are 32 T cell receptor beta chains sequenced from a single sample in a study of cytomegalovirus exposure and HLA in healthy donors. The PCR ran on 60 Vbeta and 13 Jbeta primers. TCRdb keeps only in-frame clones here, not all; method: immunoSEQ multiplex PCR. The sample gives 150,000 to 200,000 clones, around 85% of which show up once; less than 2.5% is in the top ten. Sequences were obtained from PBMCs. These receptor sequences come from a male donor in good health and CMV-seronegative.

The chain employs TRBV2 and TRBJ2-3; D is possibly TRBD1 (6 bases). The germline V gene encodes CDR1 SNHLY and CDR2 FYNNEI. Trimming cost V 4 bases and J 6 bases, with 17 bases left between them. The CDR3 has 15 amino acids. CDR3 nucleotide sequence: TGTGCCAGCAGTGTGAGGGTACAGGGTTACGATACGCAGTATTTT. It is translated as CASSVRVQGYDTQYF.

The rearrangement joins TRBV5-1 to TRBJ2-6; D remains unclear. The germline V gene has CDR1 SGHRS and CDR2 YFSETQ. The CDR3 loop spans 16 amino acids. V dropped 0 bases and J dropped 3 bases, with 10 bases sitting between them. The DNA for the CDR3 is TGCGCCAGCAGCTTGGCCCAGGCTGGTGGGGCCAACGTCCTGACTTTC. This codes for CASSLAQAGGANVLTF.

The rearrangement uses TRBV9 and TRBJ2-3; the match to TRBD2 covers 9 bases. The junction had 5 bases not matched to a gene; V was cut back by 7 bases and J by 2 bases. CDR1 and CDR2 from the germline V gene are SGDLS and YYNGEE. This CDR3 spans 14 amino acids. The CDR3 nucleotides are TGTGCCAGCGGTGCTAGCGGGATCACAGATACGCAGTATTTT. Protein product: CASGASGITDTQYF.

The chain has TRBV10-3 and TRBJ2-2, with 7 bases fitting TRBD2. The trim removed 6 bases at V and 8 bases at J, leaving 3 bases unmatched. This CDR3 comprises 12 residues. The V gene's germline CDR1 is ENHRY and CDR2 SYGVKD. The CDR3 is CAISREGGELFF. Here the CDR3 DNA reads TGTGCCATCAGCAGGGAGGGGGGGGAGCTGTTTTTT.

V and J are TRBV5-1 and TRBJ1-3, with D maybe TRBD1 (5 bases). The CDR3 has 13 residues. The V gene's germline CDR1 is SGHRS and CDR2 YFSETQ. The V end was cut by 0 bases, the J end by 8 bases, with 9 bases between. CDR3 nucleotide sequence: TGCGCCAGCAGCTTGGAGGGGCTTGACACCATATATTTT. This encodes CASSLEGLDTIYF.

Only one count was recorded for this clone. This sequence joins TRBV2 and TRBJ2-5; TRBD1 aligns across 8 bases. The CDR3 runs 12 residues. J gave up 4 bases and V 6 bases, and 1 base lay outside the gene matches. The germline gives CDR1 SNHLY, CDR2 FYNNEI. Here the CDR3 DNA reads TGTGCCAGCAGACAGGGGGGAGAGACCCAGTACTTC. Translated, it gives CASRQGGETQYF.

The chain joins TRBV6-5 to TRBJ1-4; possible D gene TRBD1, 5 bases. The CDR3 loop spans 14 amino acids. Trimming stripped 4 bases from V and 8 bases from J, with 14 bases between. Per the germline V gene, CDR1 is MNHEY and CDR2 is SVGAGI. This chain's CDR3 is CASSSQGLGEKLFF. CDR3 DNA: TGTGCCAGCAGTTCCCAGGGTCTGGGGGAAAAACTGTTTTTT.

V gene TRBV2 combines with J gene TRBJ1-5; D is possibly TRBD1 (6 bases). V was clipped by 3 bases and J by 6 bases, with 12 bases between them. The CDR3 has 14 amino acids. Looked up from germline, CDR1 is SNHLY and CDR2 is FYNNEI. CDR3 protein: CASSEAGEFQPQHF. The CDR3 DNA follows: TGTGCCAGCAGTGAGGCAGGGGAATTTCAGCCCCAGCATTTT.

The chain carries TRBV4-2 and TRBJ1-4; D is uncertain. This CDR3 has 14 amino acids. Germline V gene sequence: CDR1 LGHNA, CDR2 YNFKEQ. V was trimmed by 0 bases and J by 5 bases, leaving 7 bases between them. Here the CDR3 reads CASSQDRRNEKLFF. The CDR3 nucleotides read TGTGCCAGCAGCCAAGATCGGCGGAATGAAAAACTGTTTTTT.

V usage is TRBV9 and J usage is TRBJ2-1; TRBD2 might be the D (7 bases). CDR1 SGDLS and CDR2 YYNGEE come from the germline V gene. The CDR3 is 17 amino acids. V was cut by 3 bases and J by 0 bases, with 16 bases left in between. The CDR3 sequence: CASSERGGASSYNEQFF. CDR3 sequence (DNA): TGTGCCAGCAGCGAGAGAGGGGGGGCAAGCTCCTACAATGAGCAGTTCTTC.

The V call is TRBV6-1, the J call TRBJ2-7, with 8 bases identical to TRBD1. This CDR3 contains 14 residues. CDR1 is MNHNS and CDR2 is SASEGT in the germline V gene. V trimming: 1 base; J trimming: 5 bases; junction bases outside the gene matches: 4. In DNA, the CDR3 is TGTGCCAGCAGTGAAGGACAGGGGTTCGACGAGCAGTACTTC. Protein product: CASSEGQGFDEQYF.

This chain uses TRBV6-4 with TRBJ1-2, with 8 bases aligning to TRBD1. Unmatched junction bases numbered 2, after V lost 6 bases and J lost 2 bases. The germline CDR1 and CDR2 sequences are MRHNA and SNTAGT. The CDR3 length is 13 residues. CDR3 protein: CASSRDRNYGYTF. The CDR3 nucleotides are TGTGCCAGCAGCCGGGACAGGAACTATGGCTACACCTTC.

The V call is TRBV5-4, the J call TRBJ1-1; TRBD1 matches 10 bases. The trim removed 4 bases at V and 10 bases at J, leaving 7 bases unmatched. This CDR3 has 13 residues. Germline values: CDR1 SGHNT, CDR2 YYREEE (reference sequence). CDR3 loop: CASSQDRGRVAFF. The CDR3 DNA reads TGTGCCAGCAGCCAAGACAGGGGGCGCGTAGCTTTCTTT.

The chain links TRBV7-9 to TRBJ2-2; tentatively, D is TRBD2 (6 bases). The germline CDR1 and CDR2 sequences are SEHNR and FQNEAQ (reference sequence). The CDR3 sequence is 14 residues long. The germline V and J ends were trimmed by 1 base and 7 bases, with 10 bases remaining between them. The DNA of the CDR3 is TGTGCCAGCAGCTTAGGACTAGAAGGCGGGGAGCTGTTTTTT. This translates into CASSLGLEGGELFF.

V is TRBV18 and J is TRBJ1-2; D remains ambiguous. V was shortened by 3 bases and J by 0 bases, with 11 bases between the two germline ends. The length of the CDR3 is 15 residues. Germline V gene sequence: CDR1 KGHSH, CDR2 LQKENI. CDR3 loop: CASSPQATANYGYTF. Here the CDR3 DNA reads TGTGCCAGCTCACCCCAGGCGACCGCTAACTATGGCTACACCTTC. The full variable domain, in which reference TRBV18 and TRBJ1-2 provide the parts outside the CDR3, is NAGVMQNPRHLVRRRGQEARLRCSPMKGHSHVYWYRQLPEEGLKFMVYLQKENIIDESGMPKERFSAEFPKEGPSILRIQQVVRGDSAAYFCASSPQATANYGYTFGSGTRLTVV.

The rearrangement joins TRBV6-1 to TRBJ1-4, with D uncertain. With 7 bases removed from V and 3 bases from J, the gap between germline ends came to 12 bases. The CDR3 loop spans 14 amino acids. The germline V gene encodes CDR1 MNHNS and CDR2 SASEGT. In DNA, the CDR3 is TGTGCCAGCATCCGCGGCGGGTCTAATGAAAAACTGTTTTTT. Translation gives CASIRGGSNEKLFF.

This chain links TRBV6-1 with TRBJ1-2; maybe TRBD1 (6 bases). The CDR3 length is 14 residues. Germline CDR1 reads MNHNS; CDR2 reads SASEGT. Trimming left V 10 bases short and J 3 bases short, with 18 bases between. This chain's CDR3 is CATKPQGWHYGYTF. For the CDR3, the DNA is TGTGCCACCAAACCACAGGGTTGGCACTATGGCTACACCTTC.

This clone was seen only a few times. The chain links TRBV7-2 to TRBJ2-5; 7 bases line up with TRBD1. CDR3 length: 15 amino acids. The germline CDR1 and CDR2 sequences are SGHTA and FQGNSA. J lost 2 bases, V lost 7 bases, and 10 bases had no gene match. The CDR3 nucleotides are TGTGCCAGCACTCCTGCAGGGGGAGAACAAGAGACCCAGTACTTC. Translating it yields CASTPAGGEQETQYF.

The rearrangement joins TRBV6-1 to TRBJ1-2; D remains unclear. V was cut by 2 bases and J by 4 bases, with 14 bases left in between. CDR1 is MNHNS and CDR2 is SASEGT in the germline V gene. This CDR3 is built from 15 residues. The CDR3 nucleotides are TGTGCCAGCAGTGAAACCGTTGGAGGATTCTATGGCTACACCTTC. This encodes CASSETVGGFYGYTF.

The chain couples TRBV19 to TRBJ2-7, with a weak D call TRBD2 (6 bases). The V gene's germline CDR1 is LNHDA and CDR2 SQIVND (reference sequence). The CDR3 runs 14 residues. V was clipped by 5 bases and J by 2 bases, with 13 bases between them. CDR3 sequence: CASSPGTDPYEQYF. In DNA form, the CDR3 reads TGTGCCAGTAGTCCCGGGACTGATCCCTACGAGCAGTACTTC.

The chain uses TRBV5-4 and TRBJ1-3; D might be TRBD1 (6 bases). The length of the CDR3 is 14 residues. Looked up from germline, CDR1 is SGHNT and CDR2 is YYREEE (reference sequence). Trimming took 4 bases from V and 5 from J, leaving 13 bases between them. CDR3 coding DNA: TGTGCCAGCAGCCTACAGGGTGGTAGAAACACCATATATTTT. It codes for CASSLQGGRNTIYF.

The sample holds a few counts of this clone. V usage is TRBV7-9 and J usage is TRBJ1-5; D gene ambiguous. The ends were cut back, 8 bases at V and 4 bases at J, with 9 bases in the middle. This CDR3 is built from 12 residues. CDR1 is SEHNR and CDR2 is FQNEAQ in the germline V gene (reference sequence). CDR3 sequence (DNA): TGTGCCAGCGCTCGCGGAAATCAGCCCCAGCATTTT. As protein: CASARGNQPQHF.

V gene TRBV6-5 combines with J gene TRBJ1-3; a weak D match, TRBD1 (6 bases). Between the trimmed V and J ends, which lost 6 bases and 2 bases, there was a span of 14 bases. Germline V CDR1 and CDR2: MNHEY, SVGAGI. The CDR3 extends over 15 amino acids. The CDR3 bases are TGTGCCAGCAGACCACTACAGGGAGCTGGAAACACCATATATTTT. It codes for CASRPLQGAGNTIYF.

This chain joins TRBV10-3 and TRBJ2-7; TRBD2 agrees at 9 bases. The ends lost 0 bases at V and 5 bases at J; junction bases unmatched: 14. The CDR3 length is 18 residues. Germline CDR1 ENHRY, CDR2 SYGVKD. DNA of the CDR3: TGTGCCATCAGTGAGTCGTTAGGGCGGGGGGGATCCGGCGACGAGCAGTACTTC. It codes for CAISESLGRGGSGDEQYF.

J is TRBJ2-5 and V is TRBV30, with 10 bases that match TRBD2. The CDR3 is made up of 14 amino acids. V dropped 4 bases and J dropped 5; count of bases not matched to a gene: 7. In germline, CDR1 is GTSNPN, CDR2 SVGIG (reference sequence). CDR3 sequence: CAWTPGTSVETQYF. The CDR3 DNA follows: TGTGCCTGGACCCCCGGGACTAGCGTTGAGACCCAGTACTTC.

The chain combines TRBV6-1 with TRBJ2-2, with D maybe TRBD2 (6 bases). V gave up 2 bases and J gave up 2 bases, with 9 bases separating them. Germline-derived CDR1 and CDR2 are MNHNS and SASEGT. The CDR3 is made up of 15 amino acids. DNA of the CDR3: TGTGCCAGCAGTGAAATGGCGGGAAACACCGGGGAGCTGTTTTTT. Its translation: CASSEMAGNTGELFF.

V usage is TRBV5-1 and J usage is TRBJ1-6, with 7 nucleotides matching TRBD1. The germline V gene has CDR1 SGHRS and CDR2 YFSETQ. This CDR3 region has 15 residues. V lost 4 bases to trimming and J lost 6 bases; unmatched junction nucleotides: 7. The CDR3 loop is CASSPRTGLNSPLHF. The CDR3 DNA follows: TGCGCCAGCAGCCCCCGGACAGGCCTTAATTCACCCCTCCACTTT. Together with reference TRBV5-1 and TRBJ1-6, the CDR3 gives the full variable domain: KAGVTQTPRYLIKTRGQQVTLSCSPISGHRSVSWYQQTPGQGLQFLFEYFSETQRNKGNFPGRFSGRQFSNSRSEMNVSTLELGDSALYLCASSPRTGLNSPLHFGNGTRLTVT.

The chain recombines TRBV7-6 with TRBJ2-5; TRBD2 agrees at 8 bases. Trimming took 5 bases from V and 7 from J; bases not matched to a gene: 0. The CDR3 consists of 11 residues. From germline, CDR1 is SGHVS and CDR2 FNYEAQ. CDR3 DNA sequence: TGTGCCAGCAGCCGGGGGGGGACCCAGTACTTC. It translates to CASSRGGTQYF.

The chain employs TRBV2 and TRBJ1-5; a possible D gene is TRBD1 (5 bases). The CDR3 covers 13 residues. The germline gives CDR1 SNHLY, CDR2 FYNNEI. V was shortened by 6 bases and J by 5 bases, with 11 bases between the two germline ends. The CDR3 nucleotides read TGTGCCAGCAGGACGGGGGGGGATCAGCCCCAGCATTTT. It codes for CASRTGGDQPQHF.

The V call is TRBV29-1, the J call TRBJ2-1, with 8 bases that match TRBD1. Germline V gene data show CDR1 as SQVTM and CDR2 as ANQGSEA. V was pared by 4 bases and J by 8 bases, with 10 bases of the junction left unmatched. This CDR3 region has 14 residues. CDR3 DNA sequence: TGCAGCGTTGGCTTCCCGGCAGGGGGCCATGAGCAGTTCTTC. Translating gives CSVGFPAGGHEQFF.

V and J are TRBV7-8 and TRBJ1-2; 10 positions agree with TRBD1. Germline trimming cut 1 base from V and 7 bases from J; bases unmatched to any gene: 6. Per the germline V gene, CDR1 is SGHVS and CDR2 is FQNEAQ. CDR3 size: 15 residues. The CDR3 coding sequence is TGTGCCAGCAGCTTAGGACAGGGGGCGGACTGTGGCTACACCTTC. Protein sequence: CASSLGQGADCGYTF.

The CDR3 coding sequence is TGCGCCAGCAGCTTGGTAGTTGGAGGGCAGGAAAAACTGTTTTTT. It encodes CASSLVVGGQEKLFF. This chain joins TRBV5-1 and TRBJ1-4; D call uncertain. CDR3 length: 15 residues. Germline CDR1 SGHRS, CDR2 YFSETQ. Trimming took 0 bases from V and 8 from J, leaving 14 bases between them.